This T cell receptor (beta chain) is from a study of blood T cell dynamics during melanoma immunotherapy. In this sample, this clone turned up once. Its matching antigen is unknown. One junction end does not reproduce the germline sequence, and a read error may be involved. The method was immunoSEQ multiplex PCR; TCRdb's version includes in-frame clones alone and lacks a portion of them. The sample has about 13,000 clones; under 90% are singletons. Germline loops: CDR1 SGHVS, CDR2 FQNEAQ. The CDR3 consists of 14 residues. Study observations and caveats: Clones driving repertoire changes may be melanoma-specific or general immune activation.

Specified time point: pre-treatment baseline. Blood was drawn before treatment and at week 3 after checkpoint blockade. Patients with prior systemic cancer treatment, concomitant immunosuppressants, or other active malignancies were excluded. The sample was blood, taken from a patient treated with checkpoint blockade. This chain links TRBV7-8 with TRBJ1-1; 8 nucleotides match TRBD1. This TCR derives from a human donor with melanoma. CDR3 amino acids: CASSSYRGNPEAFF. CDR3 nucleotides: TGTGCCAGCAGCTCCTACAGGGGGAACCCTGAAGCTTTCTTT.